Presented here are 8 T cell receptor beta chains from one specimen sequenced in a study of T cell therapy after organ transplantation. The repertoire was sequenced with immunoSEQ multiplex PCR; TCRdb's copy has only in-frame clones and lacks some. The sample carries 20,000 or so clones, about four fifths recorded once. For these TCRs, the target antigens are not known. Noted time point: 4-8 weeks after completion of therapy. Material: CD8+ T cells from blood, obtained after autologous CMV-specific T cell therapy. The receptors were gathered from a human patient who had received a solid organ transplant and had CMV disease. Certain T cells may be donor cells from the graft.

The chain couples TRBV7-3 to TRBJ1-1, with 10 bases that match TRBD1. The length of the CDR3 is 13 residues. CDR1 and CDR2 from the germline V gene are SGHTA and FQGTGA. The V segment lost 5 bases and the J segment 7 bases; nucleotides outside the gene matches: 4. The CDR3 coding sequence is TGTGCCAGCAGCCCAGGACAGGGGGATGAAGCTTTCTTT. It codes for CASSPGQGDEAFF.

The CDR3 region has the DNA TGTGCCAGCAGCGAAGTACTGTCCCCCGCTAACTATGGCTACACCTTC. The encoded protein is CASSEVLSPANYGYTF. The chain recombines TRBV9 with TRBJ1-2, with no clear D. Trimming pared 3 bases from V and 0 bases from J, leaving 15 bases between. Germline-derived CDR1 and CDR2 are SGDLS and YYNGEE. The CDR3 runs to 16 residues.

The gene calls are TRBV29-1 and TRBJ2-1; 7 nucleotides agree with TRBD2. J was trimmed by 6 bases and V by 3 bases; bases with no gene match: 11. The CDR3 totals 15 residues. Germline values: CDR1 SQVTM, CDR2 ANQGSEA. The CDR3 DNA follows: TGCAGCGTTGAGGGAAGCGGGACCCCCGTCAATGAGCAGTTCTTC. Translating it yields CSVEGSGTPVNEQFF.

J is TRBJ1-1 and V is TRBV5-6; no firm D call. CDR1 and CDR2 from the germline V gene are SGHDT and YYEEEE. Trimming removed 4 bases from V and 4 bases from J, with 11 bases in between. The CDR3 has 13 residues. The CDR3 reads CASSPSTGTEAFF. The CDR3 region has the DNA TGTGCCAGCAGCCCCAGTACTGGCACTGAAGCTTTCTTT.

The J gene is TRBJ1-3, the V gene TRBV30, with D possibly TRBD1 on 6 matching bases. Trimming removed 4 bases at V and 8 bases at J, with 15 bases between. Germline V gene data show CDR1 as GTSNPN and CDR2 as SVGIG (reference sequence). This CDR3 is 13 amino acids long. CDR3 amino acids: CAWTRQVLDTIYF. The CDR3 region has the DNA TGTGCCTGGACAAGACAGGTCTTGGACACCATATATTTT.

The chain combines TRBV10-1 with TRBJ2-3, with 7 bases matching TRBD1. The CDR3 loop spans 13 amino acids. Unmatched junction bases numbered 1, after V lost 0 bases and J lost 7 bases. Germline lookup yields CDR1 WNHNN and CDR2 SYGVQD (reference sequence). CDR3 nucleotide sequence: TGCGCCAGCAGTGAGTCACAGGGGTATACGCAGTATTTT. The encoded protein is CASSESQGYTQYF.

The V and J genes are TRBV14 and TRBJ1-1, with no clear D. V lost 6 bases and J lost 0, with 2 bases in between. The CDR3 length is 11 residues. Per the germline V gene, CDR1 is SGHDN and CDR2 is FVKESK. CDR3 amino acids: CASSLNTEAFF. Written as DNA, the CDR3 is TGTGCCAGCAGTCTGAACACTGAAGCTTTCTTT.

This sequence joins TRBV19 and TRBJ2-1; 11 bases align to TRBD2. The CDR3 is made up of 19 amino acids. J was trimmed by 6 bases and V by 3 bases; bases with no gene match: 16. The germline gives CDR1 LNHDA, CDR2 SQIVND (reference sequence). CDR3 region: CASSMGPGLAGLILNEQFF. The CDR3 DNA reads as TGTGCCAGTAGTATGGGCCCCGGACTAGCGGGTTTAATTCTCAATGAGCAGTTCTTC.